This entry is about one TCR beta chain. J lost 8 bases, V lost 5 bases, and 10 bases had no gene match. The V gene's germline CDR1 is MNHEY and CDR2 SMNVEV (reference sequence). The CDR3 sequence is 15 residues long. Alpha- and beta-chain coverage of first-strand cDNA came from TRAV- and TRBV-specific primers. A roughly 20-cycle PCR with a constant-region primer and V-primer adapter amplified TCRs. Amplification (by in vitro transcription) was performed on isolated mRNA. TCRdb itself ran the reads through MiXCR, one entry per CDR3 protein. The sample records 65,000 to 95,000 distinct CDR3 sequences, around a sixth being singletons. The sample originates from a study of low-dose radiotherapy and immunotherapy resistance in tumors. Study context: Treatment of Cohort 2 consisted of 1 Gy per fraction every two weeks, amounting to 13 Gy over 26 weeks.

The time point was: after trial treatment. Indicated treatment: LDRT plus nivolumab, ipilimumab, low-dose cyclophosphamide and aspirin (RACIN trial). Sequencing was performed on PBMCs, taken after low-dose radiotherapy plus immunotherapy. This sequence originates from a male donor with prostate cancer. The rearrangement uses TRBV27 and TRBJ2-1, with 9 bases lining up with TRBD2. The CDR3 DNA reads TGTGCCAGCAGTCCAGCGGCGGGAGGGCCCTATGAGCAGTTCTTC. It yields the protein CASSPAAGGPYEQFF.